What follows describes a single T cell receptor (beta chain). The antigen this receptor binds is unknown. Qualities for individual bases were not recorded, and no much larger clone is one base off. The CDR3 runs 11 amino acids, cysteine and phenylalanine included. The sequence is cut down to CDR3 DNA, 33 bases in frame from base 1. The germline V gene gives CDR1 as SQVTM and CDR2 as ANQGSEA. The donors were 40 or so Caucasian individuals from Russia, aged roughly 6 to 100 years, who were systemically healthy. Approximately 9.3 milliliters of peripheral blood were drawn from each donor into EDTA-treated Vacutainer tubes. Ficoll-Paque density-gradient centrifugation was used to isolate PBMCs, with at least 7 million obtained per sample. Trizol reagent was used to extract total RNA from the PBMCs, yielding at least 6 micrograms per sample. For every donor, flow cytometry on a PBMC aliquot measured the percentage of naive CD45RAhigh/CD27high T cells.

The library was built by means of 5' RACE. This sample was sequenced with an Illumina HiSeq 2500. The second PCR ran for about 7 to 11 cycles and used a J-beta primer mix along with a sample-barcoded 5' primer. Each TCR beta cDNA molecule received a unique molecular identifier from a template-switch 5' adaptor carrying 12 random nucleotides. Each sample yielded at least 3 million CDR3-containing paired-end reads. First-strand cDNA synthesis was performed from all RNA using the Mint cDNA synthesis kit, with priming by a TRBC-specific oligonucleotide. All cDNA was treated with uracil-DNA glycosylase and then went through a first 18-cycle PCR with the universal primers M1SS and BC2_uni_R. The authors processed their data as follows. For normalization, 1 million high-quality reads were randomly selected from each sample, with every read carrying a distinct molecular identifier. Instead of being binned into consensus sequences, reads that shared molecular identifiers were thrown out. MiTCR, set to a Q25 quality threshold and the strictest error-elimination algorithm, was used for CDR3 identification, clonotype clustering and error correction. Lower-bound total TCR beta diversity was estimated with a nonparametric unseen species model using Euler transformation. TCRdb ran its own pipeline on the public reads, namely fastp trimming at Q25 and MiXCR clone calling, and kept in-frame beta chains. Every CDR3 protein is listed once, alongside the most common genes and DNA of its rows. These V and J calls originate from TCRdb's pipeline instead of the authors' own analysis. The sample table records hundreds of thousands of distinct CDR3 sequences; about 55% of these occur just once. The ten largest clones capture about 42% of the sample.

These data come from a study of blood T cells in healthy people across ages (dated by TCRdb to the mid-2010s). Background on the whole study: Template switching captured roughly one uniquely barcoded TCR beta cDNA molecule per two T cells in model experiments. Using deep sequencing normalized with unique cDNA molecular identifiers, the study measured how TCR beta repertoire diversity changes with age. Four age groups were formed from the donors: young (average roughly 15 years), middle-aged (around 41), aged (62) and long-lived (roughly 81). To avoid experimental bias, donors of different ages were randomly spread across the sequencing lanes. Two additional independent replicas of 1 million unique cDNA reads from the same blood draw were analyzed for two donors (one aged 18 to 30 and one aged 80 or older). The investigation overall reported the following: A strong correlation was found between observed TCR beta diversity and the percentage of naive T cells measured by flow cytometry. As age increased, observed TCR beta diversity per million T cells dropped in a roughly linear way, and a significant reduction was already evident by age roughly 40. Donor CMV infection status was unknown, potentially confounding age-related changes in expanded clonotypes. Compared with the aged group, the long-lived group had more naive CD4+ T cells, fewer expanded clones and increased TCR diversity, a pattern suggesting age selection. Estimates of total diversity based on one million sequenced T cells were regarded as lower bounds and as underestimates. Bulk unsorted PBMC profiling prevented conclusive comparison of naive and antigen-experienced compartments.

The source of this sequence is an elderly man in good health. What was sequenced was blood. Here the chain combines TRBV29-1 and TRBJ1-2, with the D gene too uncertain to name. The sequence in DNA is TGCACCGCTAACGATGGTTGTGGCTACACCTTC. Translated, this is CTANDGCGYTF.